Presented here are 4 T cell receptor beta chains from one specimen sequenced in a study of technical replicates of blood from several donors. Measured with immunoSEQ multiplex PCR; TCRdb has only the in-frame clones, and not every one. This table has under 100,000 clones, more than 90% appearing once. Sequenced: T cells isolated from PBMCs. All receptors come from a human donor in good health.

The rearrangement links TRBV4-1 to TRBJ2-1, with D perhaps TRBD1 (6 bases). CDR3 length: 16 amino acids. Deletions cut 1 base from V and 8 bases from J, with 18 bases between. CDR1 is MGHRA, CDR2 YSYEKL, per germline. The CDR3 reads CASSQAPGMGHDEQFF. CDR3 nucleotide sequence: TGCGCCAGCAGCCAAGCCCCAGGGATGGGACATGATGAGCAGTTCTTC.

This clone showed up just a few times. The CDR3 loop is CSVWTGEYTEAFF. The CDR3 DNA sequence: TGCAGCGTGTGGACAGGGGAATACACTGAAGCTTTCTTT. The chain links TRBV29-1 to TRBJ1-1; 9 positions agree with TRBD1. Per the germline V gene, CDR1 is SQVTM and CDR2 is ANQGSEA. This CDR3 is 13 amino acids long. Trimming took 6 bases from V and 3 from J; bases not matched to a gene: 5.

The gene calls are TRBV5-1 and TRBJ2-3, with D possibly matching TRBD1 (6 bases). Germline V gene data show CDR1 as SGHRS and CDR2 as YFSETQ. The CDR3 contains 16 residues. The V and J ends lost 0 bases and 4 bases respectively, with 15 bases between them. CDR3 nucleotide sequence: TGCGCCAGCAGCTTGGTTCTGGGGGCAGGCGCAGATACGCAGTATTTT. This codes for CASSLVLGAGADTQYF.

The chain joins TRBV10-1 to TRBJ2-1, with TRBD1 matching over 9 bases. CDR1 and CDR2 from the germline V gene are WNHNN and SYGVQD (reference sequence). V gave up 4 bases and J gave up 8 bases; unmatched junction bases: 15. This CDR3 has 17 amino acids. The CDR3 coding sequence is TGCGCCAGCAGTGCGCTAAGAAAGGGGACAGGGTTCGATGAGCAGTTCTTC. Protein product: CASSALRKGTGFDEQFF.